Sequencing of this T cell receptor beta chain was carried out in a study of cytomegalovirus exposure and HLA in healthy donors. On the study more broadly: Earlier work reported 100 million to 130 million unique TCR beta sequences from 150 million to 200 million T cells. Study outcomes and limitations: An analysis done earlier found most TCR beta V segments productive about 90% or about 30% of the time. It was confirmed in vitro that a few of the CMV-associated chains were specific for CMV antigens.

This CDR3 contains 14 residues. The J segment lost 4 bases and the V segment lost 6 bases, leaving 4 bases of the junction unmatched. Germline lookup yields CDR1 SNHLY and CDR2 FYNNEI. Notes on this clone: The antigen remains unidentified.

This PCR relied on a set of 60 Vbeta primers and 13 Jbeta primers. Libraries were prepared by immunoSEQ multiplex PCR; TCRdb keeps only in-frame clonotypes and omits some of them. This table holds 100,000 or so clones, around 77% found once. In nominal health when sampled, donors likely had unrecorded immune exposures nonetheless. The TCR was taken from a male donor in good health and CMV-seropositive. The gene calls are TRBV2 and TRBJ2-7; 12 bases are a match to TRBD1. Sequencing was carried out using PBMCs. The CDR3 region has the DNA TGTGCCAGCAGGGGGACAGGGGGCATTTACGAGCAGTACTTC. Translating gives CASRGTGGIYEQYF.